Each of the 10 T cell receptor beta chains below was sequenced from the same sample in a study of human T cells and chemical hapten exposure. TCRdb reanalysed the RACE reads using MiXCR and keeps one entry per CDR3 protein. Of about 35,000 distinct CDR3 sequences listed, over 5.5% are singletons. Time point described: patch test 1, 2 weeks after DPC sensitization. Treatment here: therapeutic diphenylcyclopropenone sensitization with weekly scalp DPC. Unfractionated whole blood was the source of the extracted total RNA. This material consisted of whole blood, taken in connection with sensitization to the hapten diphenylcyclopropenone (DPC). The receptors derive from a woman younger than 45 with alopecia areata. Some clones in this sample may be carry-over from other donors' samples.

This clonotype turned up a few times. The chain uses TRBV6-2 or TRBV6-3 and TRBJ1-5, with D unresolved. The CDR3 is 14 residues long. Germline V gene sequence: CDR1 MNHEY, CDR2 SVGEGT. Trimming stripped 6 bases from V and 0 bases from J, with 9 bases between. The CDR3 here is CASRSTGSNQPQHF. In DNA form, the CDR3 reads TGTGCCAGCAGGTCCACTGGTAGCAATCAGCCCCAGCATTTT.

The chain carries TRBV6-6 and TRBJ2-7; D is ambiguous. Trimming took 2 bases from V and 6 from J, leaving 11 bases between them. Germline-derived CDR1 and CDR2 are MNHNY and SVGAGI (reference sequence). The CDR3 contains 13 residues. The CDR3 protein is CASSYHPQVEQYF. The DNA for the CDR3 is TGTGCCAGCAGTTACCACCCCCAGGTCGAGCAGTACTTC.

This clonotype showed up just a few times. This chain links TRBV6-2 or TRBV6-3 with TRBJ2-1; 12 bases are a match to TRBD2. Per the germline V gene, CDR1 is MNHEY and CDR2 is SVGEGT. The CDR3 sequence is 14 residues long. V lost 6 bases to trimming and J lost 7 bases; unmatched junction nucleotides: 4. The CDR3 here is CASSTLAGGNEQFF. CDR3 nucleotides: TGTGCCAGCAGCACGCTAGCGGGGGGGAATGAGCAGTTCTTC.

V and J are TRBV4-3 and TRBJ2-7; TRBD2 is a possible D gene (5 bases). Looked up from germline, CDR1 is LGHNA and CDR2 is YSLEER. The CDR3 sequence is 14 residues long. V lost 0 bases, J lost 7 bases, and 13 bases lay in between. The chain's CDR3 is CASSQDQGLLEQYF. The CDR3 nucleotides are TGCGCCAGCAGCCAAGATCAAGGACTCTTGGAGCAGTACTTC.

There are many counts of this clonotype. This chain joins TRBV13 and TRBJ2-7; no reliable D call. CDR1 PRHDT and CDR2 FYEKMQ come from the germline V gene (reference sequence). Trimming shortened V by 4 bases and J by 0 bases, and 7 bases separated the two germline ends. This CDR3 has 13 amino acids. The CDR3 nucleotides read TGTGCCAGCAGCTCGACGGACTCCTACGAGCAGTACTTC. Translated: CASSSTDSYEQYF.

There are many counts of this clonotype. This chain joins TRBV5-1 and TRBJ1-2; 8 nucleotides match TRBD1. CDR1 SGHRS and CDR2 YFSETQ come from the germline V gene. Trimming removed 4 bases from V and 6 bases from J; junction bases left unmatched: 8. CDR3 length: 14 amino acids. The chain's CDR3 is CASSAVTGADGYTF. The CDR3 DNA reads TGCGCCAGCAGCGCCGTGACAGGGGCGGATGGCTACACCTTC.

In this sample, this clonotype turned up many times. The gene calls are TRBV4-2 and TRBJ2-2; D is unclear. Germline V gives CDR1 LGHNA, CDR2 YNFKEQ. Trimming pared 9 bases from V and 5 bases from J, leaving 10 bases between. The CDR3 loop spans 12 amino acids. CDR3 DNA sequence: TGTGCCAGAACAATATGGACCGGGGAGCTGTTTTTT. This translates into CARTIWTGELFF.

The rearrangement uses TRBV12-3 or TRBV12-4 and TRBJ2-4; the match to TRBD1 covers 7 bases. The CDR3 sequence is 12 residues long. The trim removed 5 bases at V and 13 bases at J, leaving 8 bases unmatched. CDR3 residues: CASSALGQLQYF. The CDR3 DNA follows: TGTGCCAGCAGTGCCCTGGGACAGCTGCAGTACTTC.

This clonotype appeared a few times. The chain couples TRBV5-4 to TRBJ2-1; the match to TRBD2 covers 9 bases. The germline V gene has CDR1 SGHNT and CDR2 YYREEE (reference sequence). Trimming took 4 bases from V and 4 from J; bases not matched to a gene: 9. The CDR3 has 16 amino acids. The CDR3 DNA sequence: TGTGCCAGCAGCGGGCTAGCGGGACTTCGATACAATGAGCAGTTCTTC. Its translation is CASSGLAGLRYNEQFF.

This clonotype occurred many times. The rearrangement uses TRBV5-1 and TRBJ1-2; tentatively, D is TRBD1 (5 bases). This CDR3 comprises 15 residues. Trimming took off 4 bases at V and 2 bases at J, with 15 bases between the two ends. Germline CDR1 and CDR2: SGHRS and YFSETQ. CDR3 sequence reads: CASSPQGTENYGYTF. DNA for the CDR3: TGCGCCAGCAGCCCACAAGGGACGGAGAACTATGGCTACACCTTC.